This T cell receptor beta chain stems from a study of technical replicates of blood from several donors. Only in-frame clones appear in the TCRdb table, and some are missing; sequencing was by immunoSEQ multiplex PCR. The sample records about 68,000 clones, about 97% being singletons. The sequenced material came from T cells isolated from PBMCs. This TCR came from a human donor in good health.

The CDR3 is CASSLGLAGVSETQYF. For the CDR3, the DNA is TGTGCCAGCAGTTTAGGGCTAGCGGGAGTTTCGGAGACCCAGTACTTC. This chain links TRBV27 with TRBJ2-5; 10 positions match TRBD2. With V trimmed by 2 bases and J by 5 bases, 8 bases remained unmatched. The CDR3 is made up of 16 amino acids. Germline CDR1 MNHEY, CDR2 SMNVEV (reference sequence).